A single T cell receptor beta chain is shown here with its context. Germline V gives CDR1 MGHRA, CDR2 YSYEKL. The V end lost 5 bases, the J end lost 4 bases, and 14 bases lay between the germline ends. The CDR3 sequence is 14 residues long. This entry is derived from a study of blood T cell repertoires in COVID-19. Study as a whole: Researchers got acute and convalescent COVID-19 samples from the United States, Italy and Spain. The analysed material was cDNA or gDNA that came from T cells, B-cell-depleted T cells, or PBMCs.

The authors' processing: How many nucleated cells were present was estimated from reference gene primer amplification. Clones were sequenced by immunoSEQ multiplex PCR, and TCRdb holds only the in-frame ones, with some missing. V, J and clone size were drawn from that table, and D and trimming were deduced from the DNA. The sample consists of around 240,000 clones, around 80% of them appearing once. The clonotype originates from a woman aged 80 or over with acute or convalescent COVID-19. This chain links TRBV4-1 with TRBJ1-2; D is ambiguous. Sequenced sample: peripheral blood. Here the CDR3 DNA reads TGCGCCAGCAGCACCCTTACTGTTATCTATGGCTACACCTTC. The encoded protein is CASSTLTVIYGYTF.